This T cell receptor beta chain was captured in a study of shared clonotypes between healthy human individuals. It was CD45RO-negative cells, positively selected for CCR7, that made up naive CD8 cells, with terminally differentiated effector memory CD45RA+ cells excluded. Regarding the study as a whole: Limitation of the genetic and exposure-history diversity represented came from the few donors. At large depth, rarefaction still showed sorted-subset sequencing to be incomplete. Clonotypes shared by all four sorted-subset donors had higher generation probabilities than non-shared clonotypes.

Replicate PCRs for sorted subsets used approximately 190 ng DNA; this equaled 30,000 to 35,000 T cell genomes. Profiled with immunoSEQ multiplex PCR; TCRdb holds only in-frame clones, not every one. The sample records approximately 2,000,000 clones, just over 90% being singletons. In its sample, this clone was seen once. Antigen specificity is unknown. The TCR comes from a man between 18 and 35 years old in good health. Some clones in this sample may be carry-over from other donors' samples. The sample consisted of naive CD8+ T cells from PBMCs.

CDR3 sequence reads: CASGLTQGNLWYGYTF. The CDR3 DNA sequence: TGTGCTAGTGGTTTGACACAGGGTAACCTCTGGTATGGCTACACCTTC. This sequence joins TRBV12-5 and TRBJ1-2; maybe TRBD1 (6 bases). Germline V gene sequence: CDR1 LGHNT, CDR2 FRNRAP. Trimming removed 2 bases at V and 5 bases at J, with 18 bases between. This CDR3 spans 16 amino acids.